This paragraph reports one TCR beta chain. Germline CDR1 is MNHEY and CDR2 is SVGAGI. Unmatched junction bases numbered 10, after V lost 4 bases and J lost 8 bases. This CDR3 region has 15 residues. Generated by immunoSEQ multiplex PCR, the TCRdb table keeps only in-frame clones and is missing some. Of about 56,000 clones in the sample, roughly 96% were seen once. The entry originates in a study of technical replicates of blood from several donors. The sequence derives from a human donor in good health. Some clones in this sample may be carry-over from other donors' samples. Sequenced input: PBMCs. V usage is TRBV6-5 and J usage is TRBJ1-2; TRBD1 agrees at 10 bases. DNA of the CDR3: TGTGCCAGCAGTTCCCTCGGGACAGGGGCCTCGGGCTACACCTTC. This sequence encodes CASSSLGTGASGYTF.